The 27 T cell receptor beta chains presented below share a single source sample, sequenced in a study of cytomegalovirus exposure and HLA in healthy donors. Both 60 Vbeta primers and 13 Jbeta primers went into the PCR. Assay: immunoSEQ multiplex PCR; the TCRdb copy retains only in-frame clones and omits some. The sample holds some 130,000 clones, 80% seen once. Material: PBMCs. The receptors here all came from a woman aged 40 to 50 in good health and CMV-seronegative.

The genes are TRBV7-9 and TRBJ1-1; the D gene is possibly TRBD1 (5 bases). The CDR3 sequence is 12 residues long. Germline V gene lookup returns CDR1 SEHNR and CDR2 FQNEAQ (reference sequence). Trimming cost V 7 bases and J 0 bases, with 6 bases left between them. The chain's CDR3 is CASKDMNTEAFF. DNA of the CDR3: TGTGCCAGCAAGGACATGAACACTGAAGCTTTCTTT.

The rearrangement links TRBV27 to TRBJ1-2; 9 bases agree with TRBD1. This CDR3 contains 13 residues. Germline V gives CDR1 MNHEY, CDR2 SMNVEV (reference sequence). The V and J ends lost 4 bases and 8 bases, in that order; junction bases with no gene match: 5. The CDR3 sequence is CASSSSDRGGYTF. DNA for the CDR3: TGTGCCAGCAGTTCATCGGACAGGGGAGGCTACACCTTC.

The chain employs TRBV19 and TRBJ1-3, with 9 bases lining up with TRBD1. Unmatched junction bases numbered 5, after V lost 4 bases and J lost 1 base. Germline V gene data show CDR1 as LNHDA and CDR2 as SQIVND (reference sequence). This CDR3 is built from 16 residues. This CDR3 reads CASSTAGTGSGNTIYF. For the CDR3, the DNA is TGTGCCAGTAGTACGGCCGGGACAGGGTCTGGAAACACCATATATTTT.

The V call is TRBV5-6, the J call TRBJ1-4; 8 nucleotides agree with TRBD1. Losses at the gene ends were 2 bases for V and 7 bases for J; bases not matched to a gene: 4. Germline V gives CDR1 SGHDT, CDR2 YYEEEE. This CDR3 spans 14 amino acids. The CDR3 bases are TGTGCCAGCAGCTTACTCGGGACAGGTGAAAAACTGTTTTTT. This encodes CASSLLGTGEKLFF.

The chain recombines TRBV28 with TRBJ2-7, with 8 bases identical to TRBD1. Germline V lookup: CDR1 MDHEN, CDR2 SYDVKM. The V and J ends lost 6 bases and 3 bases, in that order; junction bases with no gene match: 10. This CDR3 contains 15 residues. CDR3 residues: CASRTQGALVYEQYF. Written as DNA, the CDR3 is TGTGCCAGCAGAACCCAGGGGGCCCTAGTCTACGAGCAGTACTTC.

In the case of this clone: A junction boundary mismatches the germline segment, possibly from a read error. The rearrangement joins TRBV7-7 to TRBJ2-5; a possible D gene is TRBD1 (5 bases). This CDR3 contains 17 residues. CDR1 and CDR2 from the germline V gene are SSHAT and FNYEAQ (reference sequence). In DNA, the CDR3 is TGTGCTAGCAGCTTAATTGCAACAGGAAGATATCAAGAGACCCAGTACTTC. Translating gives CASSLIATGRYQETQYF.

This clone is a singleton in its sample. The chain uses TRBV27 and TRBJ2-7, with a possible D match to TRBD2 (7 bases). V was pared by 2 bases and J by 3 bases, with 14 bases between. Per germline, CDR1 MNHEY and CDR2 SMNVEV (reference sequence). The CDR3 runs 15 residues. The CDR3 sequence is CASSLRGAFIYEQYF. In nucleotides, the CDR3 is TGTGCCAGCAGTTTACGGGGGGCTTTTATCTACGAGCAGTACTTC.

This chain connects TRBV7-9 to TRBJ2-3; 7 bases are a match to TRBD2. Germline lookup yields CDR1 SEHNR and CDR2 FQNEAQ (reference sequence). This CDR3 region has 14 residues. Losses at the gene ends were 4 bases for V and 9 bases for J; bases not matched to a gene: 10. This chain's CDR3 is CASSSGGWGGTQYF. DNA for the CDR3: TGTGCCAGCAGCTCCGGAGGGTGGGGGGGGACGCAGTATTTT.

The V and J genes are TRBV28 and TRBJ1-2; D is uncertain. Trimming shortened V by 3 bases and J by 5 bases, and 13 bases separated the two germline ends. The germline V gene has CDR1 MDHEN and CDR2 SYDVKM. The CDR3 is 14 amino acids. The CDR3 reads CASSLDPGIYGYTF. The DNA for the CDR3 is TGTGCCAGCAGTTTGGATCCGGGGATTTATGGCTACACCTTC.

This clone was found a few times. The chain joins TRBV19 to TRBJ2-7, with D perhaps TRBD2 (5 bases). The CDR3 runs to 12 residues. Germline-derived CDR1 and CDR2 are LNHDA and SQIVND (reference sequence). V was cut by 3 bases and J by 6 bases, with 9 bases left in between. Written as DNA, the CDR3 is TGTGCCAGTAGTATCCCTCGGGGCGAGCAGTACTTC. Amino acid sequence: CASSIPRGEQYF.

This chain connects TRBV4-2 to TRBJ2-7; TRBD1 matches at 7 bases. Trimming cost V 4 bases and J 2 bases; bases outside gene matches: 5. The CDR3 length is 14 residues. Germline V gives CDR1 LGHNA, CDR2 YNFKEQ. CDR3 sequence reads: CASSPDRVAYEQYF. In DNA form, the CDR3 reads TGTGCCAGCAGCCCCGACAGGGTCGCCTACGAGCAGTACTTC.

This clone was seen once. The CDR3 does not end in the conserved phenylalanine or tryptophan, so this is likely a read error. The chain couples TRBV5-1 to TRBJ1-1, with D possibly matching TRBD1 (5 bases). Trimming removed 0 bases from V and 6 bases from J, with 12 bases in between. The germline gives CDR1 SGHRS, CDR2 YFSETQ. The CDR3 consists of 14 residues. The CDR3 DNA sequence: TGCGCCAGCAGCTTGGGGGCAGGGAATGCTGAAGCTTTCCTT. Its translation: CASSLGAGNAEAFL.

Concerning this clone: One end of the junction is discordant with germline, which a read error may explain. This chain joins TRBV5-6 and TRBJ1-2; TRBD1 aligns across 7 bases. This CDR3 is built from 11 residues. The germline V gene has CDR1 SGHDT and CDR2 YYEEEE. The CDR3 bases are TGTGCCAGCAGCTTGGAAAGGGGACAGACTTTC. Its protein product is CASSLERGQTF.

The J gene is TRBJ2-5, the V gene TRBV4-2; D possibly corresponds to TRBD2 (6 bases). The CDR3 consists of 17 residues. Trimming left V 0 bases short and J 0 bases short, with 14 bases between. Germline loops: CDR1 LGHNA, CDR2 YNFKEQ. The DNA for the CDR3 is TGTGCCAGCAGCCAAGAAGGAGGGTGGGGGTACCAAGAGACCCAGTACTTC. Protein product: CASSQEGGWGYQETQYF.

The chain recombines TRBV6-5 with TRBJ1-1, with 7 bases matching TRBD1. The V and J ends lost 8 bases and 4 bases, in that order; junction bases with no gene match: 7. The CDR3 runs 13 residues. From germline, CDR1 is MNHEY and CDR2 SVGAGI. CDR3 nucleotides: TGTGCCAGCCAACGAGGGGGCCTCACTGAAGCTTTCTTT. Translating it yields CASQRGGLTEAFF.

The chain employs TRBV9 and TRBJ1-1; D is possibly TRBD1 (6 bases). Trimming cost V 3 bases and J 4 bases, with 16 bases left between them. The CDR3 covers 15 residues. Germline V lookup: CDR1 SGDLS, CDR2 YYNGEE. CDR3 sequence: CASSEQGWGGTEAFF. The CDR3, as DNA: TGTGCCAGCAGCGAACAGGGCTGGGGGGGCACTGAAGCTTTCTTT. Using reference TRBV9 and TRBJ1-1 for the parts outside the CDR3, the full variable domain is DSGVTQTPKHLITATGQRVTLRCSPRSGDLSVYWYQQSLDQGLQFLIQYYNGEERAKGNILERFSAQQFPDLHSELNLSSLELGDSALYFCASSEQGWGGTEAFFGQGTRLTVV.

The chain links TRBV10-3 to TRBJ1-2, with D perhaps matching TRBD1 (5 bases). The CDR3 loop spans 15 amino acids. The germline gives CDR1 ENHRY, CDR2 SYGVKD. Deletions cut 8 bases from V and 1 base from J, with 17 bases between. The chain's CDR3 is CAISYQGDLNYGYTF. CDR3 bases: TGTGCCATCTCTTACCAGGGTGATCTTAACTATGGCTACACCTTC.

The V gene is TRBV5-1, the J gene TRBJ2-7; TRBD1 matches 7 bases. CDR3 size: 14 residues. The ends lost 4 bases at V and 3 bases at J; junction bases unmatched: 7. Germline assignment: CDR1 SGHRS and CDR2 YFSETQ. As DNA, the CDR3 is TGCGCCAGCAGCCCCCCGGGACAGTTCTACGAGCAGTACTTC. It codes for CASSPPGQFYEQYF.

The chain recombines TRBV5-1 with TRBJ2-5; a weak D match, TRBD1 (5 bases). The CDR3 runs 13 residues. Germline V CDR1 and CDR2: SGHRS, YFSETQ. V lost 4 bases and J 0 bases, leaving 7 bases between the germline ends. The CDR3 nucleotides are TGCGCCAGCAGCCCACAGGACCAAGAGACCCAGTACTTC. This codes for CASSPQDQETQYF.

The CDR3: CASSSRGQATEAFF. CDR3 nucleotides: TGTGCCAGCTCATCGAGAGGACAGGCCACTGAAGCTTTCTTT. This chain joins TRBV18 and TRBJ1-1, with 7 nucleotides matching TRBD1. Germline CDR1 KGHSH, CDR2 LQKENI. The length of the CDR3 is 14 residues. J gave up 4 bases and V 5 bases, and 7 bases lay outside the gene matches. Looking up the rest from reference TRBV18 and TRBJ1-1 gives the full variable domain: NAGVMQNPRHLVRRRGQEARLRCSPMKGHSHVYWYRQLPEEGLKFMVYLQKENIIDESGMPKERFSAEFPKEGPSILRIQQVVRGDSAAYFCASSSRGQATEAFFGQGTRLTVV.

This clone has only one observation. The chain combines TRBV6-5 with TRBJ2-7, with a weak D call TRBD2 (7 bases). The V and J ends lost 0 bases and 6 bases respectively, with 18 bases between them. The germline V gene has CDR1 MNHEY and CDR2 SVGAGI. This CDR3 region has 16 residues. As DNA, the CDR3 is TGTGCCAGCAGTTACTCGAGCTCCGGACTAGGGGGCGAGCAGTACTTC. Residues: CASSYSSSGLGGEQYF.

J is TRBJ1-1 and V is TRBV6-1; 9 nucleotides agree with TRBD1. Germline-derived CDR1 and CDR2 are MNHNS and SASEGT. The CDR3 spans 13 residues. J lost 10 bases, V lost 4 bases, and 7 bases had no gene match. CDR3 amino acids: CASSAQGQGAAFF. As DNA, the CDR3 is TGTGCCAGCAGTGCCCAGGGACAGGGAGCAGCTTTCTTT.

The CDR3 DNA is TGTGCCAGCAGCTTATTCCCCCTAGAGGAGGCGCAGTATTTT. Encoded protein: CASSLFPLEEAQYF. The genes are TRBV7-3 and TRBJ2-3; TRBD2 might be the D (5 bases). This CDR3 spans 14 amino acids. V lost 2 bases and J lost 10, with 16 bases in between. Germline loops: CDR1 SGHTA, CDR2 FQGTGA. The variable domain in full, completed from reference TRBV7-3 and TRBJ2-3, reads GAGVSQTPSNKVTEKGKYVELRCDPISGHTALYWYRQSLGQGPEFLIYFQGTGAADDSGLPNDRFFAVRPEGSVSTLKIQRTERGDSAVYLCASSLFPLEEAQYFGPGTRLTVL.

The gene calls are TRBV6-6 and TRBJ2-7, with 8 positions matching TRBD1. The trim removed 4 bases at V and 5 bases at J, leaving 7 bases unmatched. Per germline, CDR1 MNHNY and CDR2 SVGAGI (reference sequence). This CDR3 is 14 amino acids long. The DNA of the CDR3 is TGTGCCAGCAGTTCCCCGGGACAGGAGGACGAGCAGTACTTC. This codes for CASSSPGQEDEQYF.

In this sample, this clone turned up a few times. The J gene is TRBJ2-1, the V gene TRBV5-1; D is possibly TRBD2 (5 bases). The V and J ends lost 5 bases and 8 bases respectively, with 14 bases between them. The germline V gene has CDR1 SGHRS and CDR2 YFSETQ. This CDR3 region has 13 residues. CDR3: CASRYPGGYEQFF. CDR3 nucleotides: TGCGCCAGCAGATACCCAGGAGGCTATGAGCAGTTCTTC.

The chain uses TRBV7-9 and TRBJ1-4; D uncertain. V shed 5 bases and J shed 1 base, with 5 bases lying between them. This CDR3 contains 13 residues. Germline assignment: CDR1 SEHNR and CDR2 FQNEAQ (reference sequence). CDR3 residues: CASSPLTNEKLFF. The CDR3 DNA follows: TGTGCCAGCAGCCCCTTAACTAATGAAAAACTGTTTTTT.

Remarks on this clone: This sample also contains other DNA sequences that code for the same CDR3. The chain uses TRBV5-1 and TRBJ2-5; D is perhaps TRBD2 (5 bases). V was clipped by 4 bases and J by 1 base, with 11 bases between them. Germline-derived CDR1 and CDR2 are SGHRS and YFSETQ. This CDR3 is built from 14 residues. The CDR3 DNA reads TGCGCCAGCAGCCTGCCGGAGGCCCAAGAGACCCAGTACTTC. This gives the protein CASSLPEAQETQYF.